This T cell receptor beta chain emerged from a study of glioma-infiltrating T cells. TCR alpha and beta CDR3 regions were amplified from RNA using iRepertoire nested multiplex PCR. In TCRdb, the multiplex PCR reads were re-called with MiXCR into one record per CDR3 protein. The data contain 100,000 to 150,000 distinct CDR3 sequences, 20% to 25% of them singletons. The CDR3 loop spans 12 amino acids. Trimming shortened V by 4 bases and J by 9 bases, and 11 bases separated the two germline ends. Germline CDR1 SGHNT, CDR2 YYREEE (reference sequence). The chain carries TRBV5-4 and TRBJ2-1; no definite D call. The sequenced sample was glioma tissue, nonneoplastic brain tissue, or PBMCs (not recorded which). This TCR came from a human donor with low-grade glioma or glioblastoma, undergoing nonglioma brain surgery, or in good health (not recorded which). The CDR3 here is CASSPGSFEQFF. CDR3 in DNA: TGTGCCAGCAGCCCTGGAAGCTTTGAGCAGTTCTTC.